This entry concerns a single T cell receptor (beta chain). This clonotype has a handful of counts. There is no known antigen for this receptor. Per-base qualities were not stored, and no clone one base away is much larger. The sample is drawn from a study of CD8+CD57+ T cells in acquired aplastic anemia (dated by TCRdb to the late 2010s). Study-level background: A mean of roughly 2.9 ug of DNA, ranging from about 0.19 to 27.4 ug, was extracted from sorted CD4+ and CD8+ cells. CD8+CD57+ expansion was defined as frequency above the mean frequency observed in healthy subjects.

Results the study describes overall, beyond this receptor: Roughly 30 CD8+ CDR3 sequences were found to be shared between patients and controls, but these sequences appeared to be highly expressed in patients and within the immunodominant clones of the patients. CD8+ Simpson's diversity did not differ significantly between patients and healthy controls (P=0.060).

The CDR3 sequence holds 14 residues, the cysteine and phenylalanine included. Only CDR3 DNA remains: 42 bases, in frame from the first base. Taken from the germline V gene, the CDR1 and CDR2 loops are SQVTM and ANQGSEA. Here V drops 6 bases and J drops 5 bases, and the junction holds 12 bases not matched to any gene. Patients chosen for sequencing had shown expansion of CD8+CD57+ cells by flow cytometry. Every patient had a diagnosis of severe acquired aplastic anemia based on International Study of Aplastic Anemia and Agranulocytosis and Camitta criteria. No therapy had been received by the patients at the time of blood sampling. In this study, sorted CD4+ and CD8+ T cells from the blood of healthy subjects and of severe aplastic anemia patients had their TCR repertoires deep-sequenced. Patients were enrolled under clinicaltrials.gov protocols 00001620, 01623167, 00001397, 00071045, 00081523 and 00961064 in the USA. Ficoll-Paque density gradient centrifugation was used to isolate peripheral blood mononuclear cells. CD4+ and CD8+ T cells were sorted by FACS or magnetic beads before DNA extraction.

Genomic DNA was used as template for profiling of TCR beta VDJ combinations and CDR3 sequences. An Illumina HiSeq 2000 was used for TCR repertoire sequencing. The original methods were these. Repertoires were assessed using TRBV/TRBJ rearrangement plots, CDR3 size and DJ length profiles, and Simpson's diversity index. The most abundant DNA sequence in the deep sequencing data was defined as the immunodominant clone. CDR3 amino acid sequences were screened for sharing across subjects and compared with published repertoires and the VDJdb database. TCRdb's own reprocessing of the public reads used fastp at Q25 and MiXCR and kept productive beta chains. Rows with one shared CDR3 protein collapse into an entry with the most common genes and DNA. The V and J calls here are based on TCRdb, not the publication. The table for this sample lists about 160,000 distinct CDR3 sequences; 40% to 60% of them were counted only once. 25% to 40% of the sample is held by the ten biggest clonotypes.

The TCR sequence derives from a human donor with aplastic anemia. Sample: sorted CD4+, CD8+, or CD8+CD57+ T cells (not recorded which) from PBMCs. Here the chain combines TRBV29-1 and TRBJ1-2; TRBD1 fits 7 bases in the junction. The DNA sequence is as follows: TGCAGCGTGAACCGGGGACAGAGTAATTATGGCTACACCTTC. It encodes CSVNRGQSNYGYTF.